This is a list of T cell receptor beta chains from one sample in a study of blood T cell repertoires in COVID-19. This table comes from immunoSEQ multiplex PCR, and its TCRdb copy is limited to in-frame clones, with some not included. The table includes 300,000 to 400,000 clones, almost 90% detected once. Sequencing used peripheral blood. Receptors were obtained from a woman in her 30s with COVID-19, enrolled during active disease. CDR3s include the opening cysteine and the closing phenylalanine or tryptophan. A D gene is named only where the DNA matches it firmly. Clone size, where shown, is once, few, many, or a class for clones that have expanded.

clone size: .; J gene: TRBJ2-5; D gene: TRBD1; V gene: TRBV6-5; CDR3 protein: CASSYRQGQETQYF; CDR3 DNA: TGTGCCAGCAGTTACCGACAGGGACAAGAGACCCAGTACTTC
clone size: .; J gene: TRBJ1-5; D gene: .; V gene: TRBV10-1; CDR3 protein: CASRTLGGLNQPQHF; CDR3 DNA: TGCGCCAGCAGAACACTCGGGGGGCTCAATCAGCCCCAGCATTTT
clone size: .; J gene: TRBJ1-1; D gene: TRBD1; V gene: TRBV5-1; CDR3 protein: CASSPEGQALAMNTEAFF; CDR3 DNA: TGCGCCAGCAGCCCCGAAGGACAGGCGTTGGCCATGAACACTGAAGCTTTCTTT
clone size: once; J gene: TRBJ2-5; D gene: .; V gene: TRBV6-4; CDR3 protein: CASSREERETQYF; CDR3 DNA: TGTGCCAGCAGCCGCGAAGAAAGAGAGACCCAGTACTTC
clone size: .; J gene: TRBJ1-3; D gene: TRBD1; V gene: TRBV5-6; CDR3 protein: CASSLRQGFAGNTIYF; CDR3 DNA: TGTGCCAGCAGCTTGCGACAGGGCTTCGCTGGAAACACCATATATTTT
clone size: .; J gene: TRBJ2-6; D gene: .; V gene: TRBV4-2; CDR3 protein: CASSQDLGEANVLTF; CDR3 DNA: TGTGCCAGCAGCCAAGACCTCGGGGAGGCCAACGTCCTGACTTTC
clone size: .; J gene: TRBJ2-3; D gene: TRBD2; V gene: TRBV6-5; CDR3 protein: CASLSSGATDTQYF; CDR3 DNA: TGTGCCAGCCTCTCTAGCGGGGCCACAGATACGCAGTATTTT
clone size: .; J gene: TRBJ2-7; D gene: TRBD1; V gene: TRBV6-5; CDR3 protein: CASSPDRVSTYEQYF; CDR3 DNA: TGTGCCAGCAGCCCCGACAGGGTCTCAACCTACGAGCAGTACTTC
clone size: .; J gene: TRBJ2-2; D gene: TRBD1; V gene: TRBV19; CDR3 protein: CASTPGQGNTGELFF; CDR3 DNA: TGTGCCAGTACCCCGGGACAGGGAAACACCGGGGAGCTGTTTTTT
clone size: .; J gene: TRBJ1-3; D gene: TRBD1; V gene: TRBV10-2; CDR3 protein: CASRTGTARGNTIYF; CDR3 DNA: TGCGCCAGCAGGACCGGGACAGCGAGGGGAAACACCATATATTTT